What follows are 14 T cell receptor beta chains derived from one specimen sequenced in a study of T cells after yellow fever vaccination. A single record per CDR3 protein comes from TCRdb applying MiXCR to the 5' RACE reads. The table records around 610,000 distinct CDR3 sequences, roughly 14% of them present only once. The sequencing here drew on PBMCs, taken on the day of the yellow fever booster vaccination. The source is a man younger than 45 who received the YFV17D yellow fever vaccine.

The sample holds a few counts of this clonotype. This sequence joins TRBV9 and TRBJ1-1; the D is unclear. CDR3 size: 14 residues. CDR1 SGDLS and CDR2 YYNGEE come from the germline V gene. V shed 1 base and J shed 0 bases, with 7 bases lying between them. The CDR3 DNA reads TGTGCCAGCAGCGTACTCGGTATGAACACTGAAGCTTTCTTT. Its protein product is CASSVLGMNTEAFF.

This clonotype has only a few counts. This chain links TRBV19 with TRBJ1-4; the D is unclear. V gave up 4 bases and J gave up 0 bases, with 6 bases separating them. CDR1 is LNHDA and CDR2 is SQIVND in the germline V gene (reference sequence). The CDR3 runs to 14 residues. The CDR3 bases are TGTGCCAGTAGTAAAAAAGCAACTAATGAAAAACTGTTTTTT. Its protein is CASSKKATNEKLFF.

This clonotype appeared a few times. The V gene is TRBV20-1, the J gene TRBJ2-4, with 9 nucleotides matching TRBD2. The CDR3 extends over 13 amino acids. Germline trimming cut 8 bases from V and 8 bases from J; bases unmatched to any gene: 10. Germline V lookup: CDR1 DFQATT, CDR2 SNEGSKA (reference sequence). CDR3 region: CSPRLAGVDIQYF. In DNA, the CDR3 is TGCAGTCCCAGGTTAGCGGGAGTAGACATTCAGTACTTC.

The chain couples TRBV6-5 to TRBJ2-1; 9 positions match TRBD2. The CDR3 spans 18 residues. The trim removed 0 bases at V and 9 bases at J, leaving 15 bases unmatched. From germline, CDR1 is MNHEY and CDR2 SVGAGI. The CDR3 nucleotides are TGTGCCAGCAGTTACTCGACGGCTAGCGGGAATACAATGATTGAGCAGTTCTTC. Residues: CASSYSTASGNTMIEQFF.

There are a few counts of this clonotype. The gene calls are TRBV7-2 and TRBJ2-7, with no clear D. CDR3 length: 17 residues. Looked up from germline, CDR1 is SGHTA and CDR2 is FQGNSA. V dropped 5 bases and J dropped 0 bases, with 20 bases sitting between them. Here the CDR3 DNA reads TGTGCCAGCAGCCCCCGCCCTTCTATCCTCGGCTCCTACGAGCAGTACTTC. Translated, it gives CASSPRPSILGSYEQYF.

This clonotype was seen only a few times. J is TRBJ2-3 and V is TRBV7-9; D is undetermined. Per germline, CDR1 SEHNR and CDR2 FQNEAQ (reference sequence). The CDR3 has 14 amino acids. V was clipped by 3 bases and J by 2 bases, with 9 bases between them. In nucleotides, the CDR3 is TGTGCCAGCAGCTTTGGCCAGAACACAGATACGCAGTATTTT. It codes for CASSFGQNTDTQYF.

This clonotype occurred a few times. V gene TRBV29-1 combines with J gene TRBJ2-1; 10 bases line up with TRBD2. CDR1 and CDR2 (germline): SQVTM, ANQGSEA. Trimming removed 3 bases from V and 6 bases from J; junction bases left unmatched: 2. The CDR3 is 13 residues long. In DNA form, the CDR3 reads TGCAGCGTTGAGAGCGGGAGGGGCAATGAGCAGTTCTTC. Its translation is CSVESGRGNEQFF.

The chain is built from TRBV7-2 and TRBJ2-7; D gene uncertain. Germline lookup yields CDR1 SGHTA and CDR2 FQGNSA. This CDR3 contains 12 residues. V lost 0 bases, J lost 5 bases, and 5 bases lay in between. The CDR3 sequence: CASSLAGHEQYF. DNA of the CDR3: TGTGCCAGCAGCTTAGCCGGACACGAGCAGTACTTC.

This clonotype was seen a few times. The chain employs TRBV25-1 and TRBJ2-1; D assignment may be TRBD1 or TRBD2 (5 bases each). Germline CDR1 MGHDK, CDR2 SYGVNS. Trimming stripped 1 base from V and 7 bases from J, with 14 bases between. This CDR3 contains 15 residues. The DNA for the CDR3 is TGTGCCAGCAGTGAATCCCACGGGGCGTATAATGAGCAGTTCTTC. Translating gives CASSESHGAYNEQFF. Based on the CDR3 plus reference TRBV25-1 and TRBJ2-1, the full variable domain is EADIYQTPRYLVIGTGKKITLECSQTMGHDKMYWYQQDPGMELHLIHYSYGVNSTEKGDLSSESTVSRIRTEHFPLTLESARPSHTSQYLCASSESHGAYNEQFFGPGTRLTVL.

CDR3 coding DNA: TGCAGTGCTAGAGGGGAAGGACTAGCGGGCCTAAACTACAATGAGCAGTTCTTC. Encoded protein: CSARGEGLAGLNYNEQFF. The V gene is TRBV20-1, the J gene TRBJ2-1; 11 bases fit TRBD2. The CDR3 consists of 18 residues. V gave up 1 base and J gave up 3 bases; unmatched junction bases: 11. Germline V gene data show CDR1 as DFQATT and CDR2 as SNEGSKA (reference sequence).

This clonotype was detected a few times. The V gene is TRBV7-9, the J gene TRBJ2-1, with 8 bases fitting TRBD1. The V and J ends lost 4 bases and 7 bases, in that order; junction bases with no gene match: 6. The CDR3 totals 14 residues. Germline-derived CDR1 and CDR2 are SEHNR and FQNEAQ (reference sequence). The CDR3 DNA reads TGTGCCAGCAGCTGGGACAGGCCGGGAAATGAGCAGTTCTTC. Residues: CASSWDRPGNEQFF.

This clonotype came up a few times. The chain joins TRBV5-1 to TRBJ1-1, with a possible D match to TRBD1 (5 bases). CDR1 and CDR2 from the germline V gene are SGHRS and YFSETQ. V was shortened by 4 bases and J by 4 bases, with 14 bases between the two germline ends. This CDR3 is 14 amino acids long. The CDR3: CASSLNGDGTEAFF. The CDR3 DNA sequence: TGCGCCAGCAGCCTCAACGGGGACGGCACTGAAGCTTTCTTT.

The chain joins TRBV18 to TRBJ2-7; 8 positions agree with TRBD1. In germline, CDR1 is KGHSH, CDR2 LQKENI. Trimming took 0 bases from V and 4 from J; bases not matched to a gene: 5. The CDR3 is made up of 15 amino acids. The CDR3 nucleotides read TGTGCCAGCTCACCACCGGGACAGGCTGCGTACGAGCAGTACTTC. It is translated as CASSPPGQAAYEQYF.

This sequence joins TRBV5-6 and TRBJ2-7; D is possibly TRBD2 (6 bases). The length of the CDR3 is 15 residues. V lost 3 bases and J 0 bases, leaving 13 bases between the germline ends. Germline V gives CDR1 SGHDT, CDR2 YYEEEE. The CDR3 DNA reads as TGTGCCAGCAGCTCCGGGACTCCAAGCTCCTACGAGCAGTACTTC. Translated, it gives CASSSGTPSSYEQYF.